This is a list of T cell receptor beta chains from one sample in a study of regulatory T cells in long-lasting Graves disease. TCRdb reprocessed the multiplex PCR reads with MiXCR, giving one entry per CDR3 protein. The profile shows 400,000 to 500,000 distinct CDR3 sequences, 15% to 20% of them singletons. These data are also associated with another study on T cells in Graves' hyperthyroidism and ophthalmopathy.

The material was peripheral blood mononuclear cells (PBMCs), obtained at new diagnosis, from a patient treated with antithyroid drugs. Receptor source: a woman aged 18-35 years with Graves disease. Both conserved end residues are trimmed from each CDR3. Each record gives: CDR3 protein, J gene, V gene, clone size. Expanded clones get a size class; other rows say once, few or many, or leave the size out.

CDR3 protein: SSSPLTTYNEQF; J gene: TRBJ2-1; V gene: TRBV18; clone size: -
CDR3 protein: SVDHTNYGYT; J gene: TRBJ1-2; V gene: TRBV29-1; clone size: few
CDR3 protein: AWNSGVYGYT; J gene: TRBJ1-2; V gene: TRBV30; clone size: many
CDR3 protein: ASGGLAGVASEQF; J gene: TRBJ2-1; V gene: TRBV5-1; clone size: -
CDR3 protein: ASSIDSSGYNEQF; J gene: TRBJ2-1; V gene: TRBV19; clone size: -
CDR3 protein: ASSTTQDTEAF; J gene: TRBJ1-1; V gene: TRBV12-3/TRBV12-4; clone size: many
CDR3 protein: SARPSGTGNNEQF; J gene: TRBJ2-1; V gene: TRBV20-1; clone size: -
CDR3 protein: ASSWGHQDRYNEQF; J gene: TRBJ2-1; V gene: TRBV6-2/TRBV6-3; clone size: many
CDR3 protein: AISEGPETDQETQY; J gene: -; V gene: TRBV10-3; clone size: -
CDR3 protein: AWSVGGSPLH; J gene: TRBJ1-6; V gene: TRBV30; clone size: -
CDR3 protein: ASSQDPGQGKQY; J gene: TRBJ2-7; V gene: TRBV4-3; clone size: many
CDR3 protein: SARLAGKETDTQY; J gene: TRBJ2-3; V gene: TRBV20-1; clone size: many
CDR3 protein: ASSTTSGRRGRETQY; J gene: TRBJ2-5; V gene: TRBV19; clone size: -
CDR3 protein: ASSPTGALSYEQY; J gene: TRBJ2-7; V gene: TRBV5-1; clone size: -
CDR3 protein: ASNLSGSRNEQY; J gene: TRBJ2-7; V gene: TRBV2; clone size: -
CDR3 protein: ASSQSPLGLAKLYEQY; J gene: TRBJ2-7; V gene: TRBV16; clone size: many
CDR3 protein: SVGLAGVIDTQY; J gene: TRBJ2-3; V gene: TRBV29-1; clone size: many
CDR3 protein: ASSLFGQQPQH; J gene: TRBJ1-5; V gene: TRBV28; clone size: many
CDR3 protein: ASSPDPNTEAF; J gene: TRBJ1-1; V gene: TRBV4-2; clone size: many
CDR3 protein: ASSLTGEPDTQY; J gene: TRBJ2-3; V gene: TRBV7-9; clone size: many
CDR3 protein: ASSYRDPGQPQH; J gene: TRBJ1-5; V gene: TRBV28; clone size: many
CDR3 protein: ASSYAVQQF; J gene: TRBJ2-1; V gene: TRBV6-1; clone size: many
CDR3 protein: ASRQQENTEAF; J gene: TRBJ1-1; V gene: TRBV2; clone size: once
CDR3 protein: ASSTPESGTGMVGTQY; J gene: TRBJ2-5; V gene: TRBV11-2; clone size: -
CDR3 protein: ASTQAQETQY; J gene: TRBJ2-5; V gene: TRBV27; clone size: -
CDR3 protein: ASTFAGIYEQY; J gene: TRBJ2-7; V gene: TRBV28; clone size: many
CDR3 protein: ASRQTSGRADTQY; J gene: TRBJ2-3; V gene: TRBV7-9; clone size: -
CDR3 protein: SVEIPPDTQY; J gene: TRBJ2-3; V gene: TRBV29-1; clone size: -
CDR3 protein: APPSDYEQY; J gene: TRBJ2-7; V gene: TRBV25-1; clone size: -
CDR3 protein: SARPPGTSGVNEQF; J gene: TRBJ2-1; V gene: TRBV20-1; clone size: many
CDR3 protein: ASSYLPGLAGDEQY; J gene: TRBJ2-7; V gene: TRBV6-5; clone size: many
CDR3 protein: ASSREGLTDTQY; J gene: TRBJ2-3; V gene: TRBV7-7; clone size: -